These T cell receptor beta chains were read from a single sample in a study of blood T cell repertoires in COVID-19. Method: immunoSEQ multiplex PCR; TCRdb's copy keeps in-frame clones and lacks some. Of hundreds of thousands of clones detected, around 90% appear once; the ten largest clones hold about 0.8%. Sample: peripheral blood. These receptors came from a man in his 60s with COVID-19, enrolled during active disease. CDR3s include the opening cysteine and the closing phenylalanine or tryptophan. Each record gives: V gene, J gene, D gene, clone size, CDR3 protein. The D gene is left open where the match is weak. Size is omitted from some rows. Given values are once, few, many or a class for expanded clones.

V gene: TRBV6-1; J gene: TRBJ1-6; D gene: .; clone size: few; CDR3 protein: CASSEAPNRGNSPLHF
V gene: TRBV18; J gene: TRBJ1-1; D gene: .; clone size: .; CDR3 protein: CASSPQGQRYEAFF
V gene: TRBV10-3; J gene: TRBJ1-1; D gene: TRBD1; clone size: .; CDR3 protein: CAISQGQGENTEAFF
V gene: TRBV3-1/TRBV3-2; J gene: TRBJ1-1; D gene: .; clone size: .; CDR3 protein: CASSLFGRDTEAFF
V gene: TRBV7-9; J gene: TRBJ1-1; D gene: .; clone size: once; CDR3 protein: CASSSYRVNTEAFF
V gene: TRBV12-3/TRBV12-4; J gene: TRBJ1-2; D gene: TRBD1; clone size: .; CDR3 protein: CASSLAGGRGYTF
V gene: TRBV3-1/TRBV3-2; J gene: TRBJ2-1; D gene: TRBD2; clone size: .; CDR3 protein: CASSARTSGPYNEQFF
V gene: TRBV5-4; J gene: TRBJ2-1; D gene: TRBD2; clone size: once; CDR3 protein: CASSVSSGGAWNEQFF
V gene: TRBV23-1; J gene: TRBJ1-4; D gene: .; clone size: .; CDR3 protein: CASSQSIKTVF
V gene: TRBV15; J gene: TRBJ1-1; D gene: .; clone size: .; CDR3 protein: CATSGEMDSQAEAFF
V gene: TRBV7-2; J gene: TRBJ2-2; D gene: .; clone size: .; CDR3 protein: CASSLRLAGTGELFF
V gene: TRBV3-1/TRBV3-2; J gene: TRBJ2-7; D gene: TRBD2; clone size: .; CDR3 protein: CASSQVKGLAGTYEQYF
V gene: TRBV9; J gene: TRBJ1-3; D gene: .; clone size: .; CDR3 protein: CASSTRSGWSGNTIYF
V gene: TRBV7-2; J gene: TRBJ2-3; D gene: TRBD2; clone size: .; CDR3 protein: CASSPGAGGRAHSTDTQYF
V gene: TRBV28; J gene: TRBJ1-2; D gene: .; clone size: .; CDR3 protein: CASSSQPDRDGYTF
V gene: TRBV30; J gene: TRBJ2-1; D gene: TRBD1; clone size: .; CDR3 protein: CAWSRGQYNEQFF
V gene: TRBV15; J gene: TRBJ1-2; D gene: .; clone size: .; CDR3 protein: CATSRAFPGWDTF
V gene: TRBV4-2; J gene: TRBJ2-3; D gene: .; clone size: .; CDR3 protein: CASSHLQTGTNTQYF
V gene: TRBV11-2; J gene: TRBJ2-4; D gene: TRBD1; clone size: .; CDR3 protein: CASTHGQGGGNIQYF
V gene: TRBV11-2; J gene: TRBJ2-1; D gene: .; clone size: .; CDR3 protein: CASSFRGRWYEQFF
V gene: TRBV11-2; J gene: TRBJ1-2; D gene: .; clone size: .; CDR3 protein: CASSFPGQGIGYTF
V gene: TRBV30; J gene: TRBJ1-4; D gene: .; clone size: .; CDR3 protein: CAWTSPATNEKLFF
V gene: TRBV29-1; J gene: TRBJ2-7; D gene: TRBD1; clone size: once; CDR3 protein: CSVRYGQGSSYEQYF
V gene: TRBV10-3; J gene: TRBJ2-1; D gene: TRBD2; clone size: once; CDR3 protein: CAISDSPGLAGPPKGEQFF
V gene: TRBV18; J gene: TRBJ2-7; D gene: TRBD1; clone size: .; CDR3 protein: CASSPTGVHEQYF
V gene: TRBV7-9; J gene: TRBJ1-1; D gene: .; clone size: .; CDR3 protein: CASSLAGGSGTEAFF
V gene: TRBV5-1; J gene: TRBJ2-4; D gene: .; clone size: .; CDR3 protein: CASSQRPGMGKNIQYF
V gene: TRBV12-3/TRBV12-4; J gene: TRBJ2-7; D gene: .; clone size: .; CDR3 protein: CASRSQGPYEQYF
V gene: TRBV29-1; J gene: TRBJ1-2; D gene: .; clone size: few; CDR3 protein: CSVTPGVGYTF
V gene: TRBV18; J gene: TRBJ2-2; D gene: .; clone size: .; CDR3 protein: CASSRPGLDTGELFF
V gene: TRBV5-4; J gene: TRBJ2-3; D gene: TRBD2; clone size: .; CDR3 protein: CASSRDTPGLAGGDTQYF
V gene: TRBV12-5; J gene: TRBJ1-5; D gene: .; clone size: .; CDR3 protein: CASGLVRMGGAASQPQHF
V gene: TRBV27; J gene: TRBJ2-1; D gene: .; clone size: .; CDR3 protein: CASIRVGGLNEQFF
V gene: TRBV30; J gene: TRBJ1-2; D gene: TRBD1; clone size: once; CDR3 protein: CAWTWTGIGYGYTF
V gene: TRBV4-1; J gene: TRBJ1-2; D gene: TRBD1; clone size: .; CDR3 protein: CASSQDSTRRTGVGYTF